Listed here is a single T cell receptor beta chain. Its cognate antigen is unknown. The sample originates from a study of blood T cells in healthy people across ages. General study findings and limits: Across samples, TCR beta diversity tracked strongly with naive T cell percentage. Older age went with lower TCR beta diversity per million T cells, in a roughly linear way. Underestimates were what the diversity estimates from one million T cells were considered to be.

With a J-beta primer mix and a sample-barcoded 5' primer, a second PCR ran roughly 7 to 11 cycles. Every cDNA was tagged by a template-switch adaptor with 12 random nucleotides. TCRdb passed the 5' RACE reads through MiXCR, listing each CDR3 protein once. The sample comprises about 1.6 million distinct CDR3 sequences, roughly a third of which are singletons, and roughly 10% rests with the top ten. The germline CDR1 and CDR2 sequences are LGHDT and YNNKEL (reference sequence). The CDR3 covers 13 residues. The ends lost 7 bases at V and 2 bases at J; junction bases unmatched: 4. This receptor was identified in a woman aged 25-40 years in good health. The chain joins TRBV3-1 to TRBJ2-5; 7 bases are a match to TRBD1. The sequenced material came from blood. The CDR3 DNA follows: TGTGCCAGCAAAACGGGACAGCAAGAGACCCAGTACTTC. This translates into CASKTGQQETQYF.